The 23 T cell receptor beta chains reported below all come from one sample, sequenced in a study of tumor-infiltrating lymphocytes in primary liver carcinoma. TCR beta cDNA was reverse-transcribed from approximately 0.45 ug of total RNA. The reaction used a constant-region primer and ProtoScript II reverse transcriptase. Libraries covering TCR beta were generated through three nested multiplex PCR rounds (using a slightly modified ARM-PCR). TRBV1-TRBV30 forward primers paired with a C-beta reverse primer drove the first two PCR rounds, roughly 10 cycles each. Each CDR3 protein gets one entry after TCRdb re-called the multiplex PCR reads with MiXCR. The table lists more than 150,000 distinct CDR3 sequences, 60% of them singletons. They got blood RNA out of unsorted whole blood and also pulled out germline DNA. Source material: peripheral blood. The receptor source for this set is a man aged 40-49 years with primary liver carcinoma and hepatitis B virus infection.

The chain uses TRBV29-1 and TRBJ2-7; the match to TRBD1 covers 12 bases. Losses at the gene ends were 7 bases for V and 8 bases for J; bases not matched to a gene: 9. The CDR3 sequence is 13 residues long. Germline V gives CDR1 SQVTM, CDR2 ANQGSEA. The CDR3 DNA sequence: TGCAGCGCTTCCGGGACAGGGGGCTCAAAGCAGTACTTC. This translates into CSASGTGGSKQYF.

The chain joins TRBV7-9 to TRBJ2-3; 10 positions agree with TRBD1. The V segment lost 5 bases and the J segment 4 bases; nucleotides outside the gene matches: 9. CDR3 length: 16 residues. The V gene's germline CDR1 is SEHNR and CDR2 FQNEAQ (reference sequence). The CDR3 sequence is CASSPQTGGISDTQYF. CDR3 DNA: TGTGCCAGCAGCCCGCAGACAGGGGGCATTTCAGATACGCAGTATTTT.

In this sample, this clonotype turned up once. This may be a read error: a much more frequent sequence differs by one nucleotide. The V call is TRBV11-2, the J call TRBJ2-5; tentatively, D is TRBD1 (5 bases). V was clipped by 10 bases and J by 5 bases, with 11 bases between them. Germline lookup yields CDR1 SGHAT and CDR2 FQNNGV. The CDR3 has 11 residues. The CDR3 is CAIRKGETQYF. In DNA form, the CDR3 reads TGTGCCATCAGGAAGGGGGAGACCCAGTACTTC.

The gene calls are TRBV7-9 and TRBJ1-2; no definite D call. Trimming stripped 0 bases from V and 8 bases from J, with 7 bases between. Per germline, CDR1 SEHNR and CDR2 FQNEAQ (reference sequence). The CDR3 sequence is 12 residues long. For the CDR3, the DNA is TGTGCCAGCAGCTTAGCGTCCGAGGGCTACACCTTC. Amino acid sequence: CASSLASEGYTF.

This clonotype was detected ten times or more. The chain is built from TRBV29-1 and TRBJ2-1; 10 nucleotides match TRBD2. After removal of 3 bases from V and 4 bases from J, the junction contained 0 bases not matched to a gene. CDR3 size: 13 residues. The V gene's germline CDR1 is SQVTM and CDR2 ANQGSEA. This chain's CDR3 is CSVDSGGYNEQFF. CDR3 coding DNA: TGCAGCGTTGATAGCGGGGGGTACAATGAGCAGTTCTTC.

The CDR3 nucleotides are TGTGCCAGCAGCCCCGCGAACACCGGGGAGCTGTTTTTT. It translates to CASSPANTGELFF. The genes are TRBV5-4 and TRBJ2-2; no reliable D call. CDR3 length equals 13 residues. The germline V gene has CDR1 SGHNT and CDR2 YYREEE (reference sequence). V lost 4 bases to trimming and J lost 0 bases, with 4 bases between them. The variable domain in full, with the rest retrieved from reference TRBV5-4 and TRBJ2-2, is ETGVTQSPTHLIKTRGQQVTLRCSSQSGHNTVSWYQQALGQGPQFIFQYYREEENGRGNFPPRFSGLQFPNYSSELNVNALELDDSALYLCASSPANTGELFFGEGSRLTVL.

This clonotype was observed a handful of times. CDR3: CAISDRHNEKLFF. The CDR3 nucleotides read TGTGCCATCTCAGACAGGCATAATGAAAAACTGTTTTTT. This chain links TRBV2 with TRBJ1-4, with a possible D match to TRBD1 (6 bases). The CDR3 has 13 residues. V lost 10 bases and J 4 bases, leaving 13 bases between the germline ends. CDR1 and CDR2 from the germline V gene are SNHLY and FYNNEI.

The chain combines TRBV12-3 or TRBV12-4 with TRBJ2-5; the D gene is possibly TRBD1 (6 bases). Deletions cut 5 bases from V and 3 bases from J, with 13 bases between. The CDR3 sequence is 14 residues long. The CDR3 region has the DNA TGTGCCAGCAGTGATAGAGCAGGGGAAGAGACCCAGTACTTC. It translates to CASSDRAGEETQYF.

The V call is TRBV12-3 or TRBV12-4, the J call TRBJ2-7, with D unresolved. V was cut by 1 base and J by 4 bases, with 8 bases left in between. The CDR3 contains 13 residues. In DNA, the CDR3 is TGTGCCAGCAGTTTAGGTTTAGGGTACGAGCAGTACTTC. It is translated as CASSLGLGYEQYF.

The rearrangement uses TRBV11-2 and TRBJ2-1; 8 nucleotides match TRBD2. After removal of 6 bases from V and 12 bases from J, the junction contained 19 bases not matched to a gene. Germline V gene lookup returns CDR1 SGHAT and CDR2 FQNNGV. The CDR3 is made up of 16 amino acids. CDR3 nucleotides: TGTGCCAGCAGTTCGTATATCGGACTAGCCATGGGTGGGCAGTTCTTC. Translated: CASSSYIGLAMGGQFF.

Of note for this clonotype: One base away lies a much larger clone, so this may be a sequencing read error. CDR3 DNA: TGTGCCAGCAGCTTAGATCGGACAGGGAGGGACACTGAAGCTTTCTTT. Protein product: CASSLDRTGRDTEAFF. V is TRBV11-2 and J is TRBJ1-1, with TRBD1 matching 8 bases. V trimming: 0 bases; J trimming: 3 bases; junction bases outside the gene matches: 6. This CDR3 is built from 16 residues. Germline CDR1 and CDR2: SGHAT and FQNNGV.

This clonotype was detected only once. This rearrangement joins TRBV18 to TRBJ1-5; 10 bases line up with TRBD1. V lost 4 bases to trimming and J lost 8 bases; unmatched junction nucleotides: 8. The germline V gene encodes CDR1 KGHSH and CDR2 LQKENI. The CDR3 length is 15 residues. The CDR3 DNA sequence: TGTGCCAGCTCACGGCTCGGACAGGGGGGTGAGCCCCAGCATTTT. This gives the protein CASSRLGQGGEPQHF.

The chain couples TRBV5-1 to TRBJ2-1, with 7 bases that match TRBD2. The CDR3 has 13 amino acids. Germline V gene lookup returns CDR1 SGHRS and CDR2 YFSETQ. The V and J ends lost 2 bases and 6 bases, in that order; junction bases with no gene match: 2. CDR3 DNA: TGCGCCAGCAGCTTCGGCGGGAGCAATGAGCAGTTCTTC. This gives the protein CASSFGGSNEQFF.

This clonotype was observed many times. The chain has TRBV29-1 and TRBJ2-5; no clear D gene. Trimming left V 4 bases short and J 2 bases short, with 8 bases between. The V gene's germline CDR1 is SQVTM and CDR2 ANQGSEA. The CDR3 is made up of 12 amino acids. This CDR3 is CSVGHGQETQYF. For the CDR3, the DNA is TGCAGCGTTGGTCACGGACAAGAGACCCAGTACTTC.

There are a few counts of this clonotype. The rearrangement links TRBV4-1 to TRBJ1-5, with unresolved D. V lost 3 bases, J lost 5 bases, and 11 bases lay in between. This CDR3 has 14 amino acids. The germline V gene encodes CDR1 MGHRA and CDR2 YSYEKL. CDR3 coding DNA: TGCGCCAGCAGCCACGAGGGAGCTCATCAGCCCCAGCATTTT. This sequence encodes CASSHEGAHQPQHF.

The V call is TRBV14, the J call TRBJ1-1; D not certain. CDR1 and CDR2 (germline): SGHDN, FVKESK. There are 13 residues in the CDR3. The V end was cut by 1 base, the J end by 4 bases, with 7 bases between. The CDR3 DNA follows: TGTGCCAGCAGCCAAGGCGTGACCACTGAAGCTTTCTTT. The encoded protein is CASSQGVTTEAFF.

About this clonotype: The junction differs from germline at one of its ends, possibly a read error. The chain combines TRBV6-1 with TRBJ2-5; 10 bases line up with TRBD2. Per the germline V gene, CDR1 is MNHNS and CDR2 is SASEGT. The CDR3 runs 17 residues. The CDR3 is CASSDLWTSGSAETQYF. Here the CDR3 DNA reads TGTGCCAGCAGTGACCTTTGGACTAGCGGTTCTGCGGAGACCCAATACTTC.

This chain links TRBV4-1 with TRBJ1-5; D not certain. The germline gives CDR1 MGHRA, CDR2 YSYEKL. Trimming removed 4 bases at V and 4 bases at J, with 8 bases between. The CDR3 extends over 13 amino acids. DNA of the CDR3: TGCGCCAGCAGCCCGGAGGTAAATCAGCCCCAGCATTTT. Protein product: CASSPEVNQPQHF.

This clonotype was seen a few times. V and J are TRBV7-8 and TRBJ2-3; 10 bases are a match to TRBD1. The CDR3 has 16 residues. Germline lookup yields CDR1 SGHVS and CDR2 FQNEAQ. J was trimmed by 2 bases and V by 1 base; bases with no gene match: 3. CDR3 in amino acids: CASSLGGQGPTDTQYF. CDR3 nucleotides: TGTGCCAGCAGCTTAGGGGGACAGGGGCCCACAGATACGCAGTATTTT.

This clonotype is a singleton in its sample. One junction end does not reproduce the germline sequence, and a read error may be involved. The CDR3: CTSTLGRIQETQYF. The CDR3 region has the DNA TGTACCAGCACCCTCGGACGGATTCAAGAGACCCAGTACTTC. The chain recombines TRBV13 with TRBJ2-5, with D uncertain. The CDR3 has 14 amino acids. Germline values: CDR1 PRHDT, CDR2 FYEKMQ (reference sequence).

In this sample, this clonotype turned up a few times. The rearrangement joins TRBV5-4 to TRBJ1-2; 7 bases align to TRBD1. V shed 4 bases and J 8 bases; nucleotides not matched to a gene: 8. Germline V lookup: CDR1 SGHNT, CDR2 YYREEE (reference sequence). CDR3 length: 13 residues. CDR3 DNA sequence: TGTGCCAGCAGCCGAAATACAGGGGACGGCTACACCTTC. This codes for CASSRNTGDGYTF.

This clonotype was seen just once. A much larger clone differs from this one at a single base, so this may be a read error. The CDR3 DNA reads TGCAGCGTTGAAGAGGACAGGGGGCGCACCGGGAAGCTGTTTTTT. This sequence encodes CSVEEDRGRTGKLFF. The genes are TRBV29-1 and TRBJ2-2; 11 nucleotides line up with TRBD1. There are 15 residues in the CDR3. Germline loops: CDR1 SQVTM, CDR2 ANQGSEA.

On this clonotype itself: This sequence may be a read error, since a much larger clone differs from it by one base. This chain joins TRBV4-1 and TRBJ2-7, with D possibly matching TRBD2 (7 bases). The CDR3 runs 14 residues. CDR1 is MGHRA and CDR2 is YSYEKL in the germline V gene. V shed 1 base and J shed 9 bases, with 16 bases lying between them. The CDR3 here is CASSQGVRGAVQYF. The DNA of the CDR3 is TGCGCCAGCAGCCAAGGCGTACGGGGGGCGGTGCAGTACTTC.